Listed below are T cell receptor beta chains from one sample, sequenced in a study of beta chain features in type 1 diabetes. Sequencing was performed with immunoSEQ multiplex PCR; in TCRdb, only in-frame clones are kept and a portion is missing. The sample carries 300,000 to 400,000 clones, around 12% recorded once. Sequencing was carried out using naive CD4+ T cells from blood. The receptors originated from a man aged 18 to 30 in good health. Each CDR3 is given with its conserved first and last residue. The order of the fields is V gene, J gene, CDR3 protein.

TRBV7-9,TRBJ2-5,CASSLGASGEEETQYF
TRBV28,TRBJ2-7,CASSLRAPLGEQYF
TRBV23-1,TRBJ2-4,CASSQAHLGKLAKNIQYF
TRBV28,TRBJ2-4,CASGKTGAKNIQYF
TRBV2,TRBJ1-6,CASTRQGITSPLHF
TRBV27,TRBJ2-3,CASSLGRRDTQYF
TRBV28,TRBJ2-7,CASLRTDIPYEQYF
TRBV9,TRBJ1-1,CASSVATTGSVMNTEAFF
TRBV30,TRBJ2-2,CAWGGSITGELFF
TRBV5-4,TRBJ2-3,CASSLPGQAEIVAQYF
TRBV7-2,TRBJ2-1,CASSLVSLEAAGNNEQFF
TRBV5-4,TRBJ1-5,CASSLDPGNQPQHF
TRBV7-8,TRBJ1-1,CASSADRNTEAFF
TRBV30,TRBJ1-6,CAWSRDRGLGSPLHF
TRBV30,TRBJ1-2,CAWTAGGKDYGYTF
TRBV29-1,TRBJ2-5,CSVRRTGGGETQYF
TRBV4-1,TRBJ2-3,CASSPTGRSTDTQYF
TRBV13,TRBJ2-3,CASSSYGATFEDTQYF